This TCR beta chain derives from a study of a mutant IDH1 vaccine in newly diagnosed glioma. For the study at large: Treated patients, about 60% male and around 38% female, averaged about 40 years of age.

Specified time point: week 47, end of study. It was 300 ug of mutant IDH1 20-mer peptide that made up each vaccine dose, given with topical imiquimod. Produced via immunoSEQ multiplex PCR; TCRdb's table is partial and in-frame only. Of roughly 56,000 clones listed, over 70% are singletons. V was pared by 6 bases and J by 7 bases, with 14 bases of the junction left unmatched. The CDR3 sequence is 15 residues long. Per the germline V gene, CDR1 is SGHTA and CDR2 is FQGNSA. A word on this clone: Its antigen is still unknown.

J is TRBJ2-7 and V is TRBV7-2; 8 bases are shared with TRBD1. This sequence was found in a man aged 50 to 60 with glioma. Sequencing used PBMCs, obtained from a glioma patient whose treatment included an IDH1 peptide vaccine. CDR3: CASSLNGQGAGEQYF. The CDR3 DNA reads as TGTGCCAGCAGTCTCAACGGTCAGGGGGCGGGGGAGCAGTACTTC.